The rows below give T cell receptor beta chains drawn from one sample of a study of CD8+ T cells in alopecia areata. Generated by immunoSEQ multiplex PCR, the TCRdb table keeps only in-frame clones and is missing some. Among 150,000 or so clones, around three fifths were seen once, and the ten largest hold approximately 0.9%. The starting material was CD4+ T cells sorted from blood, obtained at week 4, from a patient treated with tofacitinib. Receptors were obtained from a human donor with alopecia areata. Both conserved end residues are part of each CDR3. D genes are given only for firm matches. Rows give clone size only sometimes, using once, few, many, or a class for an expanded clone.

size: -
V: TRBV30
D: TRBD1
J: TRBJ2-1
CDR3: CAWSLHGTGYNEQFF
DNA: TGTGCCTGGAGCCTCCACGGGACAGGCTACAATGAGCAGTTCTTC

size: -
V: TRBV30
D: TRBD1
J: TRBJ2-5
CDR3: CAWSVVRDSQETQYF
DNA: TGTGCCTGGAGTGTAGTAAGGGACAGCCAAGAGACCCAGTACTTC

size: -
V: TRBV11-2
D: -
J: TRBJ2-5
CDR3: CASRELGGAETQYF
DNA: TGTGCCAGCAGAGAACTAGGGGGTGCCGAGACCCAGTACTTC

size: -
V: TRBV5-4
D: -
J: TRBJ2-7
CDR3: CASSFPGPYEQYF
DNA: TGTGCCAGCAGCTTTCCAGGTCCCTACGAGCAGTACTTC

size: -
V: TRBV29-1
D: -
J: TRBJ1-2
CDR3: CSVEEGRSYGYTF
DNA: TGCAGCGTTGAAGAGGGACGGAGCTATGGCTACACCTTC

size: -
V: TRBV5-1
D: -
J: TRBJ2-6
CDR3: CASSSHFSGANVLTF
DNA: TGCGCCAGCAGCTCGCACTTCTCTGGGGCCAACGTCCTGACTTTC

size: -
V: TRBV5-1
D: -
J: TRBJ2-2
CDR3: CASSFMVGELFF
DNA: TGCGCCAGCAGCTTTATGGTCGGGGAGCTGTTTTTT

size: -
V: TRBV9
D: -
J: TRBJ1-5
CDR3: CASSMDRDQPQHF
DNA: TGTGCCAGCAGCATGGACAGAGATCAGCCCCAGCATTTT

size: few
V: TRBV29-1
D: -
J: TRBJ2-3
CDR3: CSVEVFNADTQYF
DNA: TGCAGCGTTGAAGTGTTCAACGCAGATACGCAGTATTTT

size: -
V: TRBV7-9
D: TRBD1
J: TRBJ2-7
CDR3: CASRPGTGPHEQYF
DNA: TGTGCCAGCAGACCCGGGACAGGTCCTCACGAGCAGTACTTC

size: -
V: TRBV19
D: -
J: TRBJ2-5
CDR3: CASSVSQGPETQYF
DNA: TGTGCCAGTAGTGTGTCACAGGGTCCGGAGACCCAGTACTTC

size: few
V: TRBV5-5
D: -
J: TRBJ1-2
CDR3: CASSFGDYGYTF
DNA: TGTGCCAGCAGCTTCGGCGACTATGGCTACACCTTC

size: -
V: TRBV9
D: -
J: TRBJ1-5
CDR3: CASSVLGGNQPQHF
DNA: TGTGCCAGCAGCGTGCTGGGCGGCAATCAGCCCCAGCATTTT

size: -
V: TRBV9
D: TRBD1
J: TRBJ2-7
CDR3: CASSVGTGVEQYF
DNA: TGTGCCAGCAGCGTAGGGACAGGGGTCGAGCAGTACTTC

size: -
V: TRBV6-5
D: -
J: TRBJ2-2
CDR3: CASSSPGATTGELFF
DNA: TGTGCCAGCAGTTCGCCAGGGGCCACTACCGGGGAGCTGTTTTTT

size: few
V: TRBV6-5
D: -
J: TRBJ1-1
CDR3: CASSRRSEAFF
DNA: TGTGCCAGCAGCCGGCGTTCTGAAGCTTTCTTT

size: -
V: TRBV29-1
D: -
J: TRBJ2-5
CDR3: CSVAGEPAGETQYF
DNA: TGCAGCGTTGCAGGAGAGCCAGCAGGGGAGACCCAGTACTTC